The 13 T cell receptor beta chains given below trace back to one sample, sequenced in a study of cytomegalovirus exposure and HLA in healthy donors. PCR employed 60 Vbeta and 13 Jbeta primers. Profiling relied on immunoSEQ multiplex PCR, and the TCRdb table lists in-frame clones only, not all of them. The data show about 150,000 clones, just under 75% seen once. Material for sequencing was PBMCs. These receptors came from a woman under 30 in good health and CMV-seronegative.

The chain couples TRBV7-2 to TRBJ2-1; 7 bases line up with TRBD1. Unmatched junction bases numbered 5, after V lost 5 bases and J lost 10 bases. The CDR3 runs 12 residues. Germline V gene sequence: CDR1 SGHTA, CDR2 FQGNSA. The CDR3 DNA reads TGTGCCAGCAGCACCTACAGGGGCGAGCAGTTCTTC. It specifies CASSTYRGEQFF.

This chain uses TRBV4-1 with TRBJ2-4, with 9 bases lining up with TRBD1. The V gene's germline CDR1 is MGHRA and CDR2 YSYEKL. CDR3 length: 15 residues. The V and J ends lost 6 bases and 2 bases, in that order; junction bases with no gene match: 5. CDR3 in amino acids: CASRPTGGSKNIQYF. The CDR3 coding sequence is TGCGCCAGCAGACCCACAGGGGGCTCCAAAAACATTCAGTACTTC.

This clone showed up just a few times. The chain has TRBV4-1 and TRBJ1-1; D gene ambiguous. This CDR3 spans 14 amino acids. The germline gives CDR1 MGHRA, CDR2 YSYEKL. V was trimmed by 3 bases and J by 1 base, leaving 9 bases between them. The CDR3: CASSHRVRNTEAFF. The CDR3 nucleotides read TGCGCCAGCAGCCACCGGGTCCGGAACACTGAAGCTTTCTTT.

This chain links TRBV23-1 with TRBJ2-6; D might be TRBD1 (5 bases). TRBV23-1 is treated as an ORF (open reading frame) with a function not yet certain. The CDR3 consists of 14 residues. V lost 9 bases, J lost 2 bases, and 11 bases lay in between. The CDR3 here is CASPGLTGANVLTF. In DNA, the CDR3 is TGCGCCAGTCCAGGGTTAACTGGGGCCAACGTCCTGACTTTC.

For this clone: Additional DNA sequences in this sample encode the identical CDR3. The chain combines TRBV7-4 with TRBJ1-1; 11 bases are shared with TRBD1. The ends lost 1 base at V and 5 bases at J; junction bases unmatched: 6. Germline CDR1 SGHVT, CDR2 SQSDAQ. The CDR3 is 16 amino acids. CDR3 nucleotide sequence: TGTGCCAGCAGCTTAGTTGGGACAGGGGGACGGACTGAAGCTTTCTTT. Translated: CASSLVGTGGRTEAFF.

The chain has TRBV5-8 and TRBJ1-4, with 9 bases lining up with TRBD1. From germline, CDR1 is SGHTS and CDR2 YDEGEE. The CDR3 is made up of 12 amino acids. The trim removed 2 bases at V and 16 bases at J, leaving 6 bases unmatched. CDR3 nucleotide sequence: TGTGCCAGCAGCTTCTCGGGACAGGGCCCGTTTTTT. Amino acids: CASSFSGQGPFF.

This clone was found a few times. The gene calls are TRBV5-4 and TRBJ1-4; TRBD1 might be the D (6 bases). CDR3 length: 14 amino acids. Germline V lookup: CDR1 SGHNT, CDR2 YYREEE (reference sequence). V was clipped by 4 bases and J by 4 bases, with 11 bases between them. The DNA of the CDR3 is TGTGCCAGCAGCCAGGACAGAATTAATGAAAAACTGTTTTTT. Translation gives CASSQDRINEKLFF.

V gene TRBV4-1 combines with J gene TRBJ2-5, with 9 bases matching TRBD1. Judging by the DNA end, TRBJ2-7 fits better; the J call may be wrong. Germline assignment: CDR1 MGHRA and CDR2 YSYEKL. The CDR3 length is 16 residues. CDR3 residues: CASSLISQGAGYEQYF. The CDR3 DNA reads as TGCGCCAGCAGCCTCATATCACAGGGGGCTGGATACGAGCAGTACTTC.

This sequence joins TRBV18 and TRBJ1-2; possible D gene TRBD1, 6 bases. V was cut by 3 bases and J by 8 bases, with 16 bases left in between. The CDR3 sequence is 14 residues long. CDR1 is KGHSH, CDR2 LQKENI, per germline. CDR3 residues: CASSPTAGENGYTF. The CDR3 DNA is TGTGCCAGCTCACCCACCGCAGGGGAGAACGGCTACACCTTC. Combining the CDR3 with reference TRBV18 and TRBJ1-2 gives the whole variable domain NAGVMQNPRHLVRRRGQEARLRCSPMKGHSHVYWYRQLPEEGLKFMVYLQKENIIDESGMPKERFSAEFPKEGPSILRIQQVVRGDSAAYFCASSPTAGENGYTFGSGTRLTVV.

The count of this clone is one. The V gene is TRBV4-3, the J gene TRBJ1-1, with D possibly matching TRBD1 (5 bases). The V gene lost 6 bases and the J gene lost 3 bases, with 8 bases spanning the gap. Looked up from germline, CDR1 is LGHNA and CDR2 is YSLEER. This CDR3 contains 12 residues. CDR3 residues: CASRGGDTEAFF. The CDR3 coding sequence is TGCGCCAGCAGGGGGGGGGACACTGAAGCTTTCTTT.

There are a few counts of this clone. This rearrangement joins TRBV4-3 to TRBJ1-2, with 7 bases lining up with TRBD1. There are 13 residues in the CDR3. Per germline, CDR1 LGHNA and CDR2 YSLEER. The V segment lost 3 bases and the J segment 8 bases; nucleotides outside the gene matches: 6. CDR3 residues: CASSQSGTEGYTF. The DNA for the CDR3 is TGCGCCAGCAGCCAGTCCGGGACAGAAGGCTACACCTTC.

The chain has TRBV2 and TRBJ2-7; 7 bases align to TRBD1. The J segment lost 5 bases and the V segment lost 3 bases, leaving 4 bases of the junction unmatched. The CDR3 is made up of 13 amino acids. Germline V gene lookup returns CDR1 SNHLY and CDR2 FYNNEI. CDR3 nucleotides: TGTGCCAGCAGTGACGACAGGGACGACGAGCAGTACTTC. This gives the protein CASSDDRDDEQYF.

This clone was counted once. The rearrangement links TRBV7-3 to TRBJ2-5; 9 bases match TRBD2. The CDR3 loop spans 15 amino acids. Trimming cost V 3 bases and J 0 bases; bases outside gene matches: 2. The germline V gene has CDR1 SGHTA and CDR2 FQGTGA. This CDR3 reads CASSLRGGYQETQYF. For the CDR3, the DNA is TGTGCCAGCAGCTTGCGGGGGGGGTACCAAGAGACCCAGTACTTC.